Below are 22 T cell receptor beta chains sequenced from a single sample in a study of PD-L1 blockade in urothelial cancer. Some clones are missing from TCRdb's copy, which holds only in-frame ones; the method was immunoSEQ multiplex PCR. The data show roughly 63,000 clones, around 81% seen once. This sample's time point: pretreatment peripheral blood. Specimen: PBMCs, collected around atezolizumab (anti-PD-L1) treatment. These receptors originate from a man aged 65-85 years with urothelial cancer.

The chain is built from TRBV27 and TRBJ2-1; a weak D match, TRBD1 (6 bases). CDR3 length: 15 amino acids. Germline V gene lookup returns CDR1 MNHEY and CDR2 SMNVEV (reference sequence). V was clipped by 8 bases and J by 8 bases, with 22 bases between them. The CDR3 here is CASGMGARGRDEQFF. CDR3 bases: TGTGCCAGCGGAATGGGGGCACGTGGCAGGGATGAGCAGTTCTTC.

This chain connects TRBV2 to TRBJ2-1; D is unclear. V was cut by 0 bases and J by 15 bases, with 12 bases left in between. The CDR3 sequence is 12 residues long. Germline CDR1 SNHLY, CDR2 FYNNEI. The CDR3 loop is CASSEALVDLFF. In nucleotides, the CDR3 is TGTGCCAGCAGTGAAGCGCTAGTGGATCTGTTCTTC. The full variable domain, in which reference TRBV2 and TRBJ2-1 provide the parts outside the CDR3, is EPEVTQTPSHQVTQMGQEVILRCVPISNHLYFYWYRQILGQKVEFLVSFYNNEISEKSEIFDDQFSVERPDGSNFTLKIRSTKLEDSAMYFCASSEALVDLFFGPGTRLTVL.

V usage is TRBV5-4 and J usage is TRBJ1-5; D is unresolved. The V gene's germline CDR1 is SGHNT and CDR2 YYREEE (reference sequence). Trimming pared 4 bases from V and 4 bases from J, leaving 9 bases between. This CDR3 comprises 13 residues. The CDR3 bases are TGTGCCAGCAGCCCAGGCCTGAATCAGCCCCAGCATTTT. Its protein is CASSPGLNQPQHF.

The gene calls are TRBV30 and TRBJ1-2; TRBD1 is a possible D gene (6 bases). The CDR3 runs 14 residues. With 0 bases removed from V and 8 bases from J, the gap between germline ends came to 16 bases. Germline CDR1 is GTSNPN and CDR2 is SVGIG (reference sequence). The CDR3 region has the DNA TGTGCCTGGAGTGTTTCCAGGGGCCCATGGGGCTACACCTTC. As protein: CAWSVSRGPWGYTF.

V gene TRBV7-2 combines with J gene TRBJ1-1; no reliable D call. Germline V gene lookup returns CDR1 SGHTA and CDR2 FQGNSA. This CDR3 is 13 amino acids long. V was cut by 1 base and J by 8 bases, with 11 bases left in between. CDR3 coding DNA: TGTGCCAGCAGCTTAGGGGCTCGCCTAGAAGCTTTCTTT. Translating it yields CASSLGARLEAFF.

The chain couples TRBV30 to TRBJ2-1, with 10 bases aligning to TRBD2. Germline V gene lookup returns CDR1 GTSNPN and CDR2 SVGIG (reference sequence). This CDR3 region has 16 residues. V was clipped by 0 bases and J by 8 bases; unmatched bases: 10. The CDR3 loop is CAWSVQGAGGPDEQFF. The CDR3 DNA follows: TGTGCCTGGAGTGTACAGGGAGCGGGAGGGCCCGATGAGCAGTTCTTC.

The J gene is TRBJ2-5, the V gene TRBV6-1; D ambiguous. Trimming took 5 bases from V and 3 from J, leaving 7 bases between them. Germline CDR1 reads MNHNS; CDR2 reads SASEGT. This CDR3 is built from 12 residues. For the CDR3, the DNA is TGTGCCAGCAGTCTCGCGGAAGAGACCCAGTACTTC. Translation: CASSLAEETQYF.

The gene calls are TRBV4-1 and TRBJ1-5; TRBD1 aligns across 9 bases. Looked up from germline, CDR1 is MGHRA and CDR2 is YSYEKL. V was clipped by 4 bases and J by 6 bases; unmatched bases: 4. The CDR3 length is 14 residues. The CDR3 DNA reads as TGCGCCAGCAGCCCCCGGACAGGGGCTCAGCCCCAGCATTTT. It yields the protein CASSPRTGAQPQHF.

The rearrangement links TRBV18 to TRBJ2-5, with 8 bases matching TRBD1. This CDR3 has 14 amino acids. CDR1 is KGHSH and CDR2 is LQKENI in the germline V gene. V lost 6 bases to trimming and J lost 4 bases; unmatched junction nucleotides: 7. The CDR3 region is CASSGPDRGETQYF. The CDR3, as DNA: TGTGCCAGCTCTGGCCCCGACAGGGGAGAGACCCAGTACTTC. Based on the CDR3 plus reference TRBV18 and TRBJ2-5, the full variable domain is NAGVMQNPRHLVRRRGQEARLRCSPMKGHSHVYWYRQLPEEGLKFMVYLQKENIIDESGMPKERFSAEFPKEGPSILRIQQVVRGDSAAYFCASSGPDRGETQYFGPGTRLLVL.

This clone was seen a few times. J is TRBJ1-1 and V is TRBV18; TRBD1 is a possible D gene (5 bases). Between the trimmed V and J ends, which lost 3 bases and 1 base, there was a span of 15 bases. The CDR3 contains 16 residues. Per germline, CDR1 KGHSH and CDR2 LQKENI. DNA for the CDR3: TGTGCCAGCTCACCGCAATCCGGACAATCGAACACTGAAGCTTTCTTT. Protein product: CASSPQSGQSNTEAFF.

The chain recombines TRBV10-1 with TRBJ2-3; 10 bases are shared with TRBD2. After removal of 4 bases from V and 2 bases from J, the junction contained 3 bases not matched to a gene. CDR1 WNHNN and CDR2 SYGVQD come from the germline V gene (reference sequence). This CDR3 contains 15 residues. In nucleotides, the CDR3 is TGCGCCAGCAGTGGGACTAGCGGACCCACAGATACGCAGTATTTT. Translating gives CASSGTSGPTDTQYF.

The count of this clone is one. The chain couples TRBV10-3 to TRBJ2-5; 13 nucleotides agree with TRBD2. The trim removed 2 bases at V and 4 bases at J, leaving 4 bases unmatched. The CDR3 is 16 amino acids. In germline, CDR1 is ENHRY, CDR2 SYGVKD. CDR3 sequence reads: CAISEGTSGMSETQYF. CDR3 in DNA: TGTGCCATCAGTGAGGGGACTAGCGGGATGTCAGAGACCCAGTACTTC.

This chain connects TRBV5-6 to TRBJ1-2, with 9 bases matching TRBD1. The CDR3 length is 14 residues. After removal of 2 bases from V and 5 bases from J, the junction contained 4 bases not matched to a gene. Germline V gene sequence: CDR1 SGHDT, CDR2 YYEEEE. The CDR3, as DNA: TGTGCCAGCAGCTTACAGGGGGCGGATTATGGCTACACCTTC. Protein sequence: CASSLQGADYGYTF.

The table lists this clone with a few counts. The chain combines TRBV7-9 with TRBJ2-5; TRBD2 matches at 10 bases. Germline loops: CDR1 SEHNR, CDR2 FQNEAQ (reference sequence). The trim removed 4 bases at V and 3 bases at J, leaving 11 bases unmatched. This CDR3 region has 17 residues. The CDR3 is CASSYGLGLAEKETQYF. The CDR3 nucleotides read TGTGCCAGCAGCTATGGACTAGGACTAGCGGAAAAAGAGACCCAGTACTTC.

The CDR3 DNA sequence: TGTGCCAGCAGCTTTACAGATAGCAATCAGCCCCAGCATTTT. The encoded protein is CASSFTDSNQPQHF. The chain has TRBV5-8 and TRBJ1-5; unclear D gene. V was pared by 2 bases and J by 0 bases, with 6 bases between. This CDR3 comprises 14 residues. From germline, CDR1 is SGHTS and CDR2 YDEGEE.

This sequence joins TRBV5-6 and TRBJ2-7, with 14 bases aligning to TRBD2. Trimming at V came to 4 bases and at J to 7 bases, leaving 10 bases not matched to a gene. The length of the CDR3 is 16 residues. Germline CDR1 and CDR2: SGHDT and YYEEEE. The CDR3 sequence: CASSTSTSGRAGEQYF. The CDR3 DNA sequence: TGTGCCAGCAGCACTTCGACTAGCGGGAGGGCAGGAGAGCAGTACTTC.

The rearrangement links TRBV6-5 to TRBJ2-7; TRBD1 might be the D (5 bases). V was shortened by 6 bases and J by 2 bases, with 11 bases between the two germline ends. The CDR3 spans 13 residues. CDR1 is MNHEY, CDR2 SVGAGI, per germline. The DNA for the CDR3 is TGTGCCAGCAGCCTAGGGGCCGCCTACGAGCAGTACTTC. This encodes CASSLGAAYEQYF.

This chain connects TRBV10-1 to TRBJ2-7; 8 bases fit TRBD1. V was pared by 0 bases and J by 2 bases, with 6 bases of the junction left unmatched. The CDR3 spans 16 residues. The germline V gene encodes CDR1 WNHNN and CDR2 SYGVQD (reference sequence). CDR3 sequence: CASSESSRGPPYEQYF. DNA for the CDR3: TGCGCCAGCAGTGAGTCTAGCAGGGGGCCTCCCTACGAGCAGTACTTC.

CDR3 nucleotides: TGTGCCAGCAGCTTCGGGCTAGCGGGCACAGATACGCAGTATTTT. Residues: CASSFGLAGTDTQYF. The chain employs TRBV14 and TRBJ2-3; TRBD2 agrees at 7 bases. CDR1 is SGHDN, CDR2 FVKESK, per germline. Losses at the gene ends were 5 bases for V and 1 base for J; bases not matched to a gene: 6. The CDR3 has 15 residues.

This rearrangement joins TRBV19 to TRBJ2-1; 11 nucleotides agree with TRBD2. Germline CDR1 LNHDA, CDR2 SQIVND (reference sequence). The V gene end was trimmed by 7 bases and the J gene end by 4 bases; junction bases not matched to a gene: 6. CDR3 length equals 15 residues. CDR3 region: CASMRLAGPYNEQFF. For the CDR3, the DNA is TGTGCCAGTATGCGACTAGCGGGACCGTACAATGAGCAGTTCTTC.

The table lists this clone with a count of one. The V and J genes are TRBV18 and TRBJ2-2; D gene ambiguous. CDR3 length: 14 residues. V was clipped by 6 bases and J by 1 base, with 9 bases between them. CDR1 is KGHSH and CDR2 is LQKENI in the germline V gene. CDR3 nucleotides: TGTGCCAGCTCGAATTCGGGGAACACCGGGGAGCTGTTTTTT. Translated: CASSNSGNTGELFF.

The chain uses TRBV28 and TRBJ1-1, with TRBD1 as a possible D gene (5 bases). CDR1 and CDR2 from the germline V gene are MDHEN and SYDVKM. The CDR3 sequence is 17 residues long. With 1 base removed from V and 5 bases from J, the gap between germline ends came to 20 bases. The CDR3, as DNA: TGTGCCAGCAGTTTATTGGTCCCACTCAGGGTCGGGACTGAAGCTTTCTTT. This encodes CASSLLVPLRVGTEAFF.